The entry that follows covers one T cell receptor (beta chain) sequence. Investigators sourced around 1.9 micrograms of genomic DNA from cryopreserved PBMCs for TCR beta libraries. These data originate in a study of cytotoxic CD8 clonotypes in ibrutinib-treated CLL. As for the study in general: Response was recorded as partial in approximately 24 patients and complete in 2; at median about 64 months, approximately 15 remained remitted and some 12 had progressed.

Libraries were prepared by immunoSEQ multiplex PCR; TCRdb keeps only in-frame clonotypes and omits some of them. The sample holds roughly 250,000 clones; around 70% are singletons and the top ten take 15% to 17%. Trimming left V 5 bases short and J 5 bases short, with 13 bases between. The CDR3 spans 14 residues. Germline V gene sequence: CDR1 SGHTA, CDR2 FQGNSA. The clonotype was recovered from a human donor with chronic lymphocytic leukemia. The chain couples TRBV7-2 to TRBJ1-3; maybe TRBD1 (6 bases). The sample was PBMCs, taken after 24 months of ibrutinib treatment. CDR3 sequence reads: CASSRGDTRNTIYF. DNA of the CDR3: TGTGCCAGCAGCAGGGGGGACACAAGAAACACCATATATTTT.